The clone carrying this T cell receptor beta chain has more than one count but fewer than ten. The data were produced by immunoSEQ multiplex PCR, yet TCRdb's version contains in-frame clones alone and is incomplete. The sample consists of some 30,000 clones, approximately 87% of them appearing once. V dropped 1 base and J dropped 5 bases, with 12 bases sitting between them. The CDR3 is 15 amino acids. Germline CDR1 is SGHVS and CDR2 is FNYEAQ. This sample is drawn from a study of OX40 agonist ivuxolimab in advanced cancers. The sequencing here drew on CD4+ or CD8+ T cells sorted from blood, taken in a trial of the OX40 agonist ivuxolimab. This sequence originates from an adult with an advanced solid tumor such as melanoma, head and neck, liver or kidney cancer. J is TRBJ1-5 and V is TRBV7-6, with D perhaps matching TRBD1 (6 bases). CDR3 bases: TGTGCCAGCAGCTTAGGTGGACAGCGGCATCAGCCCCAGCATTTT. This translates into CASSLGGQRHQPQHF.